The source of this T cell receptor (beta chain) is a study of cytomegalovirus exposure and HLA in healthy donors. The CDR3 length is 15 residues. J gave up 7 bases and V 0 bases, and 9 bases lay outside the gene matches. Germline CDR1 SGDLS, CDR2 YYNGEE. The PCR employed 60 Vbeta primers together with 13 Jbeta primers. Only in-frame clones appear in the TCRdb table, and some are missing; sequencing was by immunoSEQ multiplex PCR. The data contain some 63,000 clones, about 83% of them singletons. The chain combines TRBV9 with TRBJ1-2; 7 positions agree with TRBD1. This receptor was taken from a human donor in good health. Sequencing was carried out using PBMCs. The CDR3 here is CASSVAVGGLGGYTF. CDR3 bases: TGTGCCAGCAGCGTAGCGGTAGGGGGCTTAGGTGGCTACACCTTC.